This T cell receptor beta chain came from a study of blood T cells in healthy people across ages. It was with a sample-barcoded 5' primer and a J-beta primer mix that a second PCR of about 6 to 12 cycles was run. MiXCR was run by TCRdb on the 5' RACE reads, yielding one entry per CDR3 protein. The table lists some 640,000 distinct CDR3 sequences, about 30% of them singletons, with more than 15% in the top ten. Sequenced sample: blood. The receptor was isolated from a woman aged 80 or over in good health.

This CDR3 is CASSLSTGGAYERYF. CDR3 DNA sequence: TGTGCCAGCAGCTTATCAACAGGGGGAGCCTACGAGCGGTACTTC. The chain employs TRBV7-2 and TRBJ2-4; 8 positions agree with TRBD1. Germline V CDR1 and CDR2: SGHTA, FQGNSA. V shed 2 bases and J 15 bases; nucleotides not matched to a gene: 15. The CDR3 is 15 residues long.